These 32 T cell receptor beta chains were sequenced from one sample in a study of a mutant IDH1 vaccine in newly diagnosed glioma. These receptors are not linked to any known antigen. Time point given: week 5, during vaccination. The study gave 300 ug of mutant IDH1 20-mer peptide per vaccine dose, with topical imiquimod. Profiled with immunoSEQ multiplex PCR; TCRdb holds only in-frame clones, not every one. The data show about 51,000 clones, roughly 73% seen once. The starting material was PBMCs, obtained from a glioma patient whose treatment included an IDH1 peptide vaccine. Source of these receptors: a woman aged 40 to 49 with glioma.

In this sample, this clone turned up a few times. The rearrangement uses TRBV5-1 and TRBJ1-1; 10 bases line up with TRBD1. The CDR3 has 17 residues. The V segment lost 4 bases and the J segment 2 bases; nucleotides outside the gene matches: 11. Germline V lookup: CDR1 SGHRS, CDR2 YFSETQ. CDR3 amino acids: CASSRSGQGRFNTEAFF. Here the CDR3 DNA reads TGCGCCAGCAGCCGATCGGGACAGGGGAGATTTAACACTGAAGCTTTCTTT.

The chain recombines TRBV5-1 with TRBJ2-1; TRBD2 matches 12 bases. Germline loops: CDR1 SGHRS, CDR2 YFSETQ. The CDR3 extends over 15 amino acids. Unmatched junction bases numbered 2, after V lost 0 bases and J lost 7 bases. CDR3 protein: CASSLGLAGENEQFF. CDR3 nucleotides: TGCGCCAGCAGCTTGGGACTAGCGGGGGAAAATGAGCAGTTCTTC.

This chain uses TRBV2 with TRBJ2-1; TRBD2 agrees at 7 bases. CDR1 is SNHLY, CDR2 FYNNEI, per germline. The CDR3 extends over 17 amino acids. With 2 bases clipped from V and 2 bases from J, the junction kept 9 bases outside the gene matches. The CDR3 DNA reads TGTGCCAGCAGTGAACCGTTTGGGGGGGGAGCCTACAATGAGCAGTTCTTC. This codes for CASSEPFGGGAYNEQFF.

The V call is TRBV5-5, the J call TRBJ2-2; 13 bases are shared with TRBD2. The germline gives CDR1 SGHKS, CDR2 YYEKEE (reference sequence). This CDR3 is built from 17 residues. After removal of 4 bases from V and 4 bases from J, the junction contained 7 bases not matched to a gene. The CDR3 DNA follows: TGTGCCAGCAGCCCCCGACTAGCGGGGGGATTCACCGGGGAGCTGTTTTTT. As protein: CASSPRLAGGFTGELFF.

The DNA for the CDR3 is TGTGCCAGCAGCGGGACAGCTAACACTGAAGCTTTCTTT. Translated: CASSGTANTEAFF. The chain employs TRBV2 and TRBJ1-1; 7 positions agree with TRBD1. The CDR3 spans 13 residues. Germline V lookup: CDR1 SNHLY, CDR2 FYNNEI. V gave up 6 bases and J gave up 2 bases; unmatched junction bases: 3.

The chain employs TRBV7-2 and TRBJ2-3; D might be TRBD1 (5 bases). CDR3 length: 15 residues. Trimming took off 5 bases at V and 2 bases at J, with 14 bases between the two ends. Germline loops: CDR1 SGHTA, CDR2 FQGNSA. The CDR3: CASSPAQGFTDTQYF. DNA for the CDR3: TGTGCCAGCAGCCCTGCTCAGGGATTCACAGATACGCAGTATTTT.

V is TRBV5-5 and J is TRBJ1-1; TRBD1 aligns across 7 bases. J lost 6 bases, V lost 4 bases, and 6 bases had no gene match. The CDR3 has 13 amino acids. CDR1 SGHKS and CDR2 YYEKEE come from the germline V gene (reference sequence). Here the CDR3 DNA reads TGTGCCAGCAGCCTCGACAGGGCGGCTGAAGCTTTCTTT. Translation gives CASSLDRAAEAFF.

J is TRBJ2-7 and V is TRBV6-1; TRBD1 agrees at 9 bases. The V gene's germline CDR1 is MNHNS and CDR2 SASEGT. The CDR3 extends over 14 amino acids. V was clipped by 4 bases and J by 9 bases; unmatched bases: 10. CDR3 nucleotide sequence: TGTGCCAGCAGTGGAGCGACAGGGGGGTCGGGGCAGTACTTC. This encodes CASSGATGGSGQYF.

CDR3 nucleotide sequence: TGTGCCAGCAGGCCCGGGACAGGGAAAAACATTCAGTACTTC. Protein: CASRPGTGKNIQYF. The chain couples TRBV5-4 to TRBJ2-4; 9 bases match TRBD1. Germline V gene lookup returns CDR1 SGHNT and CDR2 YYREEE (reference sequence). The CDR3 is 14 amino acids. V lost 5 bases, J lost 4 bases, and 4 bases stayed unmatched.

The chain combines TRBV10-2 with TRBJ2-7, with 10 positions matching TRBD1. The trim removed 6 bases at V and 0 bases at J, leaving 5 bases unmatched. This CDR3 is 15 amino acids long. Germline CDR1 and CDR2: WSHSY and SAAADI. The CDR3 coding sequence is TGCGCCAGCAGAAAGGGACAGGGGAGCTCCTACGAGCAGTACTTC. It translates to CASRKGQGSSYEQYF.

The V gene is TRBV12-1, the J gene TRBJ2-5. TRBV12-1 is recorded as a pseudogene. CDR3 size: 13 residues. The CDR3 DNA follows: TGTGCCAGCAGCTTTGAGAAGCAAGAGACCCAGTACTTC. The encoded protein is CASSFEKQETQYF.

The chain employs TRBV6-5 and TRBJ2-5, with 10 positions matching TRBD1. The trim removed 2 bases at V and 5 bases at J, leaving 8 bases unmatched. The CDR3 is 16 amino acids. Germline assignment: CDR1 MNHEY and CDR2 SVGAGI. In DNA form, the CDR3 reads TGTGCCAGCAGTTACGGGACAGGGGTGGGCGGGGAGACCCAGTACTTC. Translated, it gives CASSYGTGVGGETQYF.

This clone was seen a handful of times. V and J are TRBV4-1 and TRBJ1-1; D gene ambiguous. This CDR3 is 16 amino acids long. V lost 4 bases and J lost 1, with 16 bases in between. In germline, CDR1 is MGHRA, CDR2 YSYEKL. CDR3 loop: CASSPATRTANTEAFF. In nucleotides, the CDR3 is TGCGCCAGCAGCCCCGCGACCAGGACGGCGAACACTGAAGCTTTCTTT.

V is TRBV13 and J is TRBJ2-5, with 10 bases identical to TRBD2. With 2 bases clipped from V and 4 bases from J, the junction kept 4 bases outside the gene matches. The CDR3 spans 15 residues. CDR1 is PRHDT and CDR2 is FYEKMQ in the germline V gene (reference sequence). CDR3 bases: TGTGCCAGCAGCTTAAGACTAGCGGGTCTAGAGACCCAGTACTTC. Translated: CASSLRLAGLETQYF.

The chain carries TRBV6-5 and TRBJ2-7; D gene unclear. V shed 4 bases and J shed 1 base, with 5 bases lying between them. The V gene's germline CDR1 is MNHEY and CDR2 SVGAGI. The CDR3 is made up of 12 amino acids. CDR3 region: CASSSTSYEQYF. The CDR3 nucleotides read TGTGCCAGCAGTTCGACTTCCTACGAGCAGTACTTC.

This clone was observed a handful of times. This chain connects TRBV4-1 to TRBJ2-5, with D possibly TRBD2 on 6 matching bases. Germline CDR1 and CDR2: MGHRA and YSYEKL. The CDR3 is 13 residues long. Between the trimmed V and J ends, which lost 4 bases and 9 bases, there was a span of 15 bases. The CDR3 nucleotides read TGCGCCAGCAGCCCGGAGGGCGACTCGGCCCAGTACTTC. Translation gives CASSPEGDSAQYF.

The V call is TRBV2, the J call TRBJ2-5; a weak D match, TRBD2 (6 bases). The CDR3 totals 13 residues. Trimming left V 2 bases short and J 7 bases short, with 11 bases between. The germline V gene encodes CDR1 SNHLY and CDR2 FYNNEI. CDR3 loop: CASSETGRGTQYF. The CDR3 nucleotides read TGTGCCAGCAGTGAAACGGGGCGGGGGACCCAGTACTTC.

The chain couples TRBV7-6 to TRBJ2-2; no definite D call. The CDR3 contains 14 residues. The V end was cut by 1 base, the J end by 4 bases, with 7 bases between. The germline V gene has CDR1 SGHVS and CDR2 FNYEAQ. The CDR3 region is CASSLEAATGELFF. The CDR3 bases are TGTGCCAGCAGCTTAGAGGCAGCCACCGGGGAGCTGTTTTTT.

This clone was recorded once. V usage is TRBV29-1 and J usage is TRBJ2-1, with 11 bases that match TRBD2. Germline trimming cut 6 bases from V and 4 bases from J; bases unmatched to any gene: 5. The germline CDR1 and CDR2 sequences are SQVTM and ANQGSEA. CDR3 length: 14 residues. For the CDR3, the DNA is TGCAGCGTGCCCCGGACTAGCGGGTACAATGAGCAGTTCTTC. Protein sequence: CSVPRTSGYNEQFF.

The V and J genes are TRBV6-6 and TRBJ1-2, with 8 bases lining up with TRBD1. With 6 bases clipped from V and 8 bases from J, the junction kept 5 bases outside the gene matches. The CDR3 is 12 residues long. The V gene's germline CDR1 is MNHNY and CDR2 SVGAGI (reference sequence). DNA for the CDR3: TGTGCCAGCAGGGCGACAGGGGAAGGCTACACCTTC. Its protein is CASRATGEGYTF.

Written as DNA, the CDR3 is TGTGCCAGCAGCAAAGGGGTAGTGACAGGGGGGACGAACACTGAAGCTTTCTTT. Translated: CASSKGVVTGGTNTEAFF. The chain recombines TRBV21-1 with TRBJ1-1; the table's D call of TRBD1 was not tested on the DNA. TRBV21-1 is classified as a pseudogene. The CDR3 contains 18 residues.

CDR3 nucleotide sequence: TGTGCCACCCTCCAAACGAACACCGGGGAGCTGTTTTTT. Residues: CATLQTNTGELFF. The chain uses TRBV19 and TRBJ2-2; D gene unclear. Trimming cost V 10 bases and J 0 bases, with 9 bases left between them. Germline V gene sequence: CDR1 LNHDA, CDR2 SQIVND (reference sequence). The CDR3 has 13 residues.

The chain is built from TRBV7-2 and TRBJ1-1, with D possibly being TRBD1 (5 bases). The germline V gene encodes CDR1 SGHTA and CDR2 FQGNSA. V was clipped by 3 bases and J by 4 bases, with 12 bases between them. The length of the CDR3 is 14 residues. This chain's CDR3 is CASSLRGGSTEAFF. The CDR3 DNA sequence: TGTGCCAGCAGCTTGAGGGGAGGTAGCACTGAAGCTTTCTTT.

This sequence joins TRBV7-2 and TRBJ2-1, with no clear D. The V end was cut by 2 bases, the J end by 0 bases, with 8 bases between. CDR1 SGHTA and CDR2 FQGNSA come from the germline V gene. The length of the CDR3 is 15 residues. CDR3 protein: CASSLRRSSYNEQFF. Here the CDR3 DNA reads TGTGCCAGCAGCTTAAGAAGGAGCTCCTACAATGAGCAGTTCTTC. The full variable domain, with the rest looked up from reference TRBV7-2 and TRBJ2-1, is GAGVSQSPSNKVTEKGKDVELRCDPISGHTALYWYRQSLGQGLEFLIYFQGNSAPDKSGLPSDRFSAERTGGSVSTLTIQRTQQEDSAVYLCASSLRRSSYNEQFFGPGTRLTVL.

V and J are TRBV27 and TRBJ2-7, with 8 positions matching TRBD1. V lost 6 bases, J lost 2 bases, and 6 bases stayed unmatched. Germline CDR1 reads MNHEY; CDR2 reads SMNVEV (reference sequence). The length of the CDR3 is 14 residues. The CDR3 is CASRSGTGPYEQYF. CDR3 bases: TGTGCCAGCAGATCCGGGACAGGACCCTACGAGCAGTACTTC.

This chain uses TRBV7-8 with TRBJ1-2; 8 bases are a match to TRBD1. The CDR3 runs 14 residues. Germline lookup yields CDR1 SGHVS and CDR2 FQNEAQ. Germline trimming cut 6 bases from V and 6 bases from J; bases unmatched to any gene: 9. CDR3 DNA: TGTGCCAGCAGTTCGACAGGGGCGAGTGATGGCTACACCTTC. Encoded protein: CASSSTGASDGYTF.

V usage is TRBV6-6 and J usage is TRBJ1-3; D uncertain. This CDR3 has 15 amino acids. The V end was cut by 3 bases, the J end by 0 bases, with 9 bases between. Germline V CDR1 and CDR2: MNHNY, SVGAGI (reference sequence). CDR3 nucleotide sequence: TGTGCCAGCAGTTATGAACGTATCTCTGGAAACACCATATATTTT. Amino acid sequence: CASSYERISGNTIYF.

The chain joins TRBV6-5 to TRBJ1-2; maybe TRBD1 (5 bases). Germline lookup yields CDR1 MNHEY and CDR2 SVGAGI. There are 13 residues in the CDR3. Trimming stripped 2 bases from V and 2 bases from J, with 6 bases between. The CDR3 nucleotides read TGTGCCAGCAGTTACCACAGGAACTATGGCTACACCTTC. It yields the protein CASSYHRNYGYTF.

The DNA for the CDR3 is TGCGCCAGCAGCCCGGACAGGGGGCGCACTGAAGCTTTCTTT. Its protein is CASSPDRGRTEAFF. The V gene is TRBV5-1, the J gene TRBJ1-1; 11 bases line up with TRBD1. V lost 4 bases and J lost 4; bases outside the gene matches: 3. Germline loops: CDR1 SGHRS, CDR2 YFSETQ. CDR3 size: 14 residues.

V usage is TRBV10-3 and J usage is TRBJ2-1; tentatively, D is TRBD2 (6 bases). V dropped 11 bases and J dropped 10 bases, with 24 bases sitting between them. The CDR3 contains 14 residues. Germline V gene sequence: CDR1 ENHRY, CDR2 SYGVKD. The CDR3 here is CAAREPTSIGEQFF. The CDR3 DNA reads as TGTGCCGCACGGGAGCCGACTAGTATTGGGGAGCAGTTCTTC.

The chain joins TRBV6-1 to TRBJ2-3, with TRBD2 matching over 14 bases. Germline CDR1 and CDR2: MNHNS and SASEGT. The J segment lost 0 bases and the V segment lost 4 bases, leaving 12 bases of the junction unmatched. The CDR3 is made up of 20 amino acids. The CDR3 nucleotides are TGTGCCAGCAGTGCCCCGGGACTAGCGGGGGCCTTAGCTAGCACAGATACGCAGTATTTT. Translation gives CASSAPGLAGALASTDTQYF.

V and J are TRBV7-8 and TRBJ2-3; TRBD2 might be the D (7 bases). Per germline, CDR1 SGHVS and CDR2 FQNEAQ. Deletions cut 5 bases from V and 0 bases from J, with 21 bases between. The CDR3 is made up of 18 amino acids. CDR3 sequence reads: CASSPSPAGAYSTDTQYF. CDR3 DNA: TGTGCCAGCAGCCCCTCGCCGGCGGGGGCTTATAGCACAGATACGCAGTATTTT.